The clone carrying this T cell receptor beta chain appeared a few times. This record comes from a study of human T cells and chemical hapten exposure. TCRdb called the RACE reads again in MiXCR, with one record for every CDR3 protein. The table has 35,000 to 45,000 distinct CDR3 sequences, approximately 9.5% seen once; the top ten hold 11% to 15%. Trimming left V 2 bases short and J 3 bases short, with 7 bases between. The V gene's germline CDR1 is PRHDT and CDR2 FYEKMQ (reference sequence). The CDR3 consists of 13 residues. Noted time point: patch test 2, 6 weeks after DPC sensitization. The sample's treatment: therapeutic diphenylcyclopropenone sensitization with weekly scalp DPC. From whole blood left unfractionated, total RNA was extracted.

The starting material was whole blood, obtained in connection with sensitization to the hapten diphenylcyclopropenone (DPC). This sequence originates from a woman aged 25-40 years with alopecia areata. Some clones in this sample may be carry-over from other donors' samples. The chain uses TRBV13 and TRBJ1-1; D is uncertain. As DNA, the CDR3 is TGTGCCAGCAGCTTATCCCAGGACACTGAAGCTTTCTTT. It specifies CASSLSQDTEAFF.